This paragraph reports one T cell receptor (beta chain). The antigen is undetermined. The data originate from a study of siplizumab effects on memory and regulatory T cells. Sequencing was performed with immunoSEQ multiplex PCR; in TCRdb, only in-frame clones are kept and a portion is missing. The sample includes about 120,000 clones, around 94% of them seen just once. Findings and caveats of the study: Greater diversity than memory cells seemed evident in naive T cells, which also appeared to be major alloresponse contributors.

There are 12 residues in the CDR3. Germline CDR1 MGHRA, CDR2 YSYEKL. Deletions cut 1 base from V and 7 bases from J, with 7 bases between. The rearrangement uses TRBV4-1 and TRBJ1-1; D not resolved. This sequence originates from a human donor in good health. The material sequenced was non-Treg CD4+ T cells sorted from blood. CDR3 DNA: TGCGCCAGCAGCCAAGTTCGGGGTGAAGCTTTCTTT. Protein sequence: CASSQVRGEAFF.